The clone carrying this T cell receptor (beta chain) was counted many times. Its target is not known. The CDR3 is made up of 18 amino acids. CDR1 and CDR2 (germline): SQVTM, ANQGSEA. The V and J ends lost 0 bases and 0 bases, in that order; junction bases with no gene match: 8. Patients selected for sequencing had displayed CD8+CD57+ cell expansion by flow cytometry. The source of the sample is a study of CD8+CD57+ T cells in acquired aplastic anemia. Notes on the study in general: Common to patients and controls were twenty-nine CD8+ CDR3 sequences.

TCR beta VDJ and CDR3 profiling used genomic DNA as template. TCRdb called the reads again in MiXCR, with one record for every CDR3 protein. The sample lists 160,000 or so distinct CDR3 sequences, 71% seen once, with 45% to 60% in the top ten. Material: sorted CD4+, CD8+, or CD8+CD57+ T cells (not recorded which) from PBMCs. The receptor's source is a human donor with aplastic anemia. The rearrangement joins TRBV29-1 to TRBJ2-6; 7 positions agree with TRBD1. CDR3 DNA: TGCAGCGTTGAAGACTTTTCGGCAGGGGGCTCTGGGGCCAACGTCCTGACTTTC. As protein: CSVEDFSAGGSGANVLTF. Full variable domain (missing parts from reference TRBV29-1 and TRBJ2-6): SAVISQKPSRDICQRGTSLTIQCQVDSQVTMMFWYRQQPGQSLTLIATANQGSEATYESGFVIDKFPISRPNLTFSTLTVSNMSPEDSSIYLCSVEDFSAGGSGANVLTFGAGSRLTVL.